This entry features one TCR beta chain sequence. Germline trimming cut 9 bases from V and 10 bases from J; bases unmatched to any gene: 9. Germline V gene lookup returns CDR1 SNHLY and CDR2 FYNNEI. This CDR3 is built from 13 residues. Generated by immunoSEQ multiplex PCR, the TCRdb table keeps only in-frame clones and is missing some. The sample holds roughly 140,000 clones, about 80% seen once. The data are from a study of blood T cell repertoires in COVID-19. The material sequenced was PBMCs or T cells enriched from blood (not recorded which). The clonotype originates from a young woman who had been exposed to COVID-19. V usage is TRBV2 and J usage is TRBJ1-6, with 7 bases lining up with TRBD1. CDR3 residues: CASGVNRGSPLHF. CDR3 nucleotides: TGTGCCAGTGGGGTTAACAGGGGATCACCCCTCCACTTT.